This paragraph covers one TCR beta chain sequence. Antigen specificity is unknown. V was pared by 6 bases and J by 5 bases, with 11 bases between. CDR1 and CDR2 (germline): ENHRY, SYGVKD. The CDR3 covers 13 residues. The data derive from a study of shared clonotypes between healthy human individuals. Study observations and caveats: Inspection by rarefaction showed sorted-subset sequencing to be incomplete despite large depth. With several donors compared, about 5% of naive CD4 clonotypes were shared.

Produced via immunoSEQ multiplex PCR; TCRdb's table is partial and in-frame only. The sample contains 2 million to 2.5 million clones, approximately 95% of which appear only once. The sample comprised naive CD4+ T cells from PBMCs. Sample subset: CD45RA+ positively selected. The source is a man between 18 and 35 years old in good health. Some clones in this sample may be carry-over from other donors' samples. This sequence joins TRBV10-3 and TRBJ1-5, with D maybe TRBD1 (6 bases). CDR3 DNA sequence: TGTGCCATCAGGGGGGCGTTCGATCAGCCCCAGCATTTT. As protein: CAIRGAFDQPQHF.